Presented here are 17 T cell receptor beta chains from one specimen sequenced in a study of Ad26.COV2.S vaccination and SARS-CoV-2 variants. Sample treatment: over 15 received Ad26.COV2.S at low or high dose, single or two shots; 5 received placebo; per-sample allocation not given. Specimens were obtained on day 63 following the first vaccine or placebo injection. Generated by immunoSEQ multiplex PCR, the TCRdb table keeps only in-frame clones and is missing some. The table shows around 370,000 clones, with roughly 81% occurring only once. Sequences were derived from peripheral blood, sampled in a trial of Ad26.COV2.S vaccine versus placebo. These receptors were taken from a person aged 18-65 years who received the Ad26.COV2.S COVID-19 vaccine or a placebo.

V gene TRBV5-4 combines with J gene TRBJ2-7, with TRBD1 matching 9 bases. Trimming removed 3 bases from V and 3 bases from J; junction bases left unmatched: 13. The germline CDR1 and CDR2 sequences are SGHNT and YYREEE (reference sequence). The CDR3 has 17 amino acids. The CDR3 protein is CASSSGTGRGRNYEQYF. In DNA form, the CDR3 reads TGTGCCAGCAGCTCCGGGACAGGGAGGGGTAGGAACTACGAGCAGTACTTC.

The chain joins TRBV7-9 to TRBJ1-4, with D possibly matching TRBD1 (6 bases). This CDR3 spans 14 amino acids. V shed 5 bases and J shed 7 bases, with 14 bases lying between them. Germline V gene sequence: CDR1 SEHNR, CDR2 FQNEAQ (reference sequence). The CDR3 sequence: CASSRTGRGEKLFF. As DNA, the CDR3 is TGTGCCAGCAGCCGAACAGGGAGGGGTGAAAAACTGTTTTTT. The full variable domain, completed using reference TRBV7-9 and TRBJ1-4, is DTGVSQNPRHKITKRGQNVTFRCDPISEHNRLYWYRQTLGQGPEFLTYFQNEAQLEKSRLLSDRFSAERPKGSFSTLEIQRTEQGDSAMYLCASSRTGRGEKLFFGSGTQLSVL.

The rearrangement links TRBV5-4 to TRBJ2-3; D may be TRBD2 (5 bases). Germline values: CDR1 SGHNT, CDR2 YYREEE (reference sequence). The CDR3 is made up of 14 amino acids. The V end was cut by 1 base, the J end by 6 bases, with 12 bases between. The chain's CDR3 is CASSLRGGLDTQYF. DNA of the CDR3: TGTGCCAGCAGCTTGCGGGGTGGGTTGGATACGCAGTATTTT.

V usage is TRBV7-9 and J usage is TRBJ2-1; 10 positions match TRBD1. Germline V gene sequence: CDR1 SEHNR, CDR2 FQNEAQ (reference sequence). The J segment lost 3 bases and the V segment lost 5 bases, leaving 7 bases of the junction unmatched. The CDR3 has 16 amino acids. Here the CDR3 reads CASSPGTGDVYNEQFF. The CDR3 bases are TGTGCCAGCAGCCCGGGGACAGGGGATGTCTACAATGAGCAGTTCTTC.

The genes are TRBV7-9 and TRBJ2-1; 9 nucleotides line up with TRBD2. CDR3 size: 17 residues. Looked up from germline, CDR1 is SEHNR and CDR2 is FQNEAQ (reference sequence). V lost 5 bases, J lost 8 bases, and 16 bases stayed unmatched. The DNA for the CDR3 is TGTGCCAGCAGCAGGCCAGGCGGGGGGGCAAGGCGGGATGAGCAGTTCTTC. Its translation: CASSRPGGGARRDEQFF.

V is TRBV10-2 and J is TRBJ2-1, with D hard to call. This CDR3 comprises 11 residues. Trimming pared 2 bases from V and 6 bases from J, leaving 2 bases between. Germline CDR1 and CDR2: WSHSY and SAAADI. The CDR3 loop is CASSERNEQFF. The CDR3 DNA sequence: TGCGCCAGCAGTGAGCGCAATGAGCAGTTCTTC.

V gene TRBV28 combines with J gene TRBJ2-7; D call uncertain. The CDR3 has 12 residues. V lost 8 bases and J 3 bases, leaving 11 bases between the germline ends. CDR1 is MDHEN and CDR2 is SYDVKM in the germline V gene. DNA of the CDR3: TGTGCCAGCCGACACCCAAGCTACGAGCAGTACTTC. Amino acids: CASRHPSYEQYF.

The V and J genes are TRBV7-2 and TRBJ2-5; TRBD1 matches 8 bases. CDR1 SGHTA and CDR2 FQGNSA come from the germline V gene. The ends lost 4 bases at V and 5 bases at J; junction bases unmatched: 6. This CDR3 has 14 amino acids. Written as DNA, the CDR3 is TGTGCCAGCAGCTCAGACAGGGGATGGGAGACCCAGTACTTC. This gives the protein CASSSDRGWETQYF.

The CDR3 is CATSRDGQLSGANVLTF. DNA for the CDR3: TGTGCCACCAGCAGAGATGGACAGCTCTCTGGGGCCAACGTCCTGACTTTC. The chain combines TRBV15 with TRBJ2-6; TRBD1 is a possible D gene (6 bases). Trimming pared 0 bases from V and 0 bases from J, leaving 9 bases between. CDR1 and CDR2 (germline): LNHNV, YYDKDF (reference sequence). There are 17 residues in the CDR3.

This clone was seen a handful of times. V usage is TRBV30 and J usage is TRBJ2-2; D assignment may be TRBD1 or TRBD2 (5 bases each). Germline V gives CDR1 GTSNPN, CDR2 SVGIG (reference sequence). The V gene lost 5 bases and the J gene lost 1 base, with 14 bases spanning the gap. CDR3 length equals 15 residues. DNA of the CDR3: TGTGCCTGGGCACGAGGGGATGGGAACACCGGGGAGCTGTTTTTT. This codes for CAWARGDGNTGELFF.

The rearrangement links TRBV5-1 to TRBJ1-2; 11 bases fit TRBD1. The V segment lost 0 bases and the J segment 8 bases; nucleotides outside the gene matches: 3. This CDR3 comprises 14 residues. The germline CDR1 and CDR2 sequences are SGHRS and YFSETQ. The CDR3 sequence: CASSLAGQGEGYTF. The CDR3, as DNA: TGCGCCAGCAGCTTGGCGGGACAGGGGGAAGGCTACACCTTC.

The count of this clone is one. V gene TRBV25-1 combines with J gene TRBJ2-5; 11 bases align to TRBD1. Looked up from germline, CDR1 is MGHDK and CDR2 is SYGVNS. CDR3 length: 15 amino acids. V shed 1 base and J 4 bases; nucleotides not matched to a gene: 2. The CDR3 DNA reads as TGTGCCAGCAGTGAATCGGACAGGGGGCTAGAGACCCAGTACTTC. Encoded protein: CASSESDRGLETQYF.

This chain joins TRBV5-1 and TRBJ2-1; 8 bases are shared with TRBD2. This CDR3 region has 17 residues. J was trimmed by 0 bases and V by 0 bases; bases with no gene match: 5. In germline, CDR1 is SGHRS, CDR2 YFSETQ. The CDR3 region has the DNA TGCGCCAGCAGCTTGGTAAGCGGGGGATACTCCTACAATGAGCAGTTCTTC. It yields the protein CASSLVSGGYSYNEQFF.

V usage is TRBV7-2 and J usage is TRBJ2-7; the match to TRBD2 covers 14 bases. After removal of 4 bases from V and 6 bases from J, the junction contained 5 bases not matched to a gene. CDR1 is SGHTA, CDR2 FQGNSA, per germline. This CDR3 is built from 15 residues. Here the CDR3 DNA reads TGTGCCAGCAGCTCAACGGGACTAGCGGGAGTCGAGCAGTACTTC. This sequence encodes CASSSTGLAGVEQYF.

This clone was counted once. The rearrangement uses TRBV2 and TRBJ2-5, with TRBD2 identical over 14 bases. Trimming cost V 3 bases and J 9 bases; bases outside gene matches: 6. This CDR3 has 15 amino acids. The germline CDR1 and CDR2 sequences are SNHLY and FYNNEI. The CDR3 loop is CASSEGLAGVWAQYF. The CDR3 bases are TGTGCCAGCAGTGAGGGACTAGCGGGGGTATGGGCCCAGTACTTC.

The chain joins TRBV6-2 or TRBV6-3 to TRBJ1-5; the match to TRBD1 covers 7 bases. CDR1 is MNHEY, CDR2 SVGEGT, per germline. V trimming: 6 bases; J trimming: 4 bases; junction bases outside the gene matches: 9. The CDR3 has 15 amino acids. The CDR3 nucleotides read TGTGCCAGCAGCAAAGGACAGGCAATAAATCAGCCCCAGCATTTT. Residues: CASSKGQAINQPQHF.

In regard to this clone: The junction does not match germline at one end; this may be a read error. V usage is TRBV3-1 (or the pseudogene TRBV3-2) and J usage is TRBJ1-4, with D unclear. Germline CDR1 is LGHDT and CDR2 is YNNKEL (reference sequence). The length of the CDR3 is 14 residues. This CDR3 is CASSPGVGNGKLFF. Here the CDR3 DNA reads TGTGCCAGCAGCCCCGGGGTGGGGAATGGAAAACTGTTTTTT.